The clone carrying this T cell receptor (beta chain) was detected ten times or more. MiXCR was run by TCRdb on the 5' RACE reads, yielding one entry per CDR3 protein. The sample has a few hundred thousand distinct CDR3 sequences, approximately 8.7% seen once. The CDR3 extends over 15 amino acids. Germline V gene data show CDR1 as SGDLS and CDR2 as YYNGEE. The V segment lost 2 bases and the J segment 3 bases; nucleotides outside the gene matches: 8. These data belong to a study of identical twins. Sequenced: naive T cells sorted from blood. This chain uses TRBV9 with TRBJ2-7; 7 nucleotides line up with TRBD2. This TCR derives from a woman between 45 and 60 years old in good health. This CDR3 reads CASSVERDRNYEQYF. The CDR3 DNA is TGTGCCAGCAGCGTCGAGCGGGATAGGAACTACGAGCAGTACTTC.